This T cell receptor (beta chain) is from a study of T cell repertoires in cytomegalovirus infection. The CDR3 runs 16 residues. CDR1 and CDR2 (germline): SGHVS, FQNEAQ. V was clipped by 3 bases and J by 9 bases; unmatched bases: 5. TCRdb re-called the reads with MiXCR, one entry per CDR3 protein. The data show 300,000 to 400,000 distinct CDR3 sequences, roughly 25% seen once. This clonotype has a count of ten or more. Its target is not known. The gene calls are TRBV7-8 and TRBJ2-1; TRBD2 aligns across 16 bases. The sample consisted of cultured PBMCs, taken from culture after CMV antigen stimulation. The receptor's source is a human donor in good health (CMV status not recorded). Some clones in this sample may be carry-over from other donors' samples. CDR3 loop: CASSLPGLAGGGEQFF. The CDR3 coding sequence is TGTGCCAGCAGCTTGCCGGGACTAGCGGGAGGGGGTGAGCAGTTCTTC.